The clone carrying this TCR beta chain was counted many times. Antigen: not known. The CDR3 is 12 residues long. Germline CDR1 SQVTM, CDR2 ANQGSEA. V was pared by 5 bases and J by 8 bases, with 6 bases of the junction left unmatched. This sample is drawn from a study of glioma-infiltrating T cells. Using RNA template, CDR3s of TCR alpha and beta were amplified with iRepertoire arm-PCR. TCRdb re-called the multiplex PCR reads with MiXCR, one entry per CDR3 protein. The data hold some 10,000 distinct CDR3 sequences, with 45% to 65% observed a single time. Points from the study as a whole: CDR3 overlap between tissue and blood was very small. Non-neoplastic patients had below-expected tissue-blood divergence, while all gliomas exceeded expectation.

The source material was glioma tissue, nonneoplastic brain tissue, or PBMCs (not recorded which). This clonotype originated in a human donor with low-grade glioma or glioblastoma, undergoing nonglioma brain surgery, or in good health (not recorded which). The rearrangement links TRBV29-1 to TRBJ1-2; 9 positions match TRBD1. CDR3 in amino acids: CSVHRTGVGYTF. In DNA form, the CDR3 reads TGCAGCGTTCACAGGACAGGGGTCGGCTACACCTTC.